These 10 T cell receptor beta chains originate from one sample sequenced in a study of T cells after yellow fever vaccination. TCRdb re-called the 5' RACE reads through MiXCR, storing one row per CDR3 protein. The sample has some 29,000 distinct CDR3 sequences, about 4.7% seen once. The material sequenced was CD8+ T cells sorted from PBMCs, taken 10 days after the yellow fever booster vaccination. Receptors were obtained from a man under 40 who received the YFV17D yellow fever vaccine.

This clonotype was seen at least ten times. This chain uses TRBV7-8 with TRBJ2-1, with no clear D. Germline V CDR1 and CDR2: SGHVS, FQNEAQ. This CDR3 is 15 amino acids long. Trimming pared 10 bases from V and 7 bases from J, leaving 23 bases between. CDR3: CATQPLENFLNEQFF. DNA for the CDR3: TGTGCCACCCAACCCCTAGAAAATTTCTTAAATGAGCAGTTCTTC.

The rearrangement links TRBV10-3 to TRBJ2-3; 11 positions agree with TRBD2. Germline assignment: CDR1 ENHRY and CDR2 SYGVKD. The junction had 8 bases not matched to a gene; V was cut back by 10 bases and J by 5 bases. CDR3 length equals 14 residues. The CDR3 coding sequence is TGTGCCACAGGCACTAGCGGGGGCTTAGATACGCAGTATTTT. Its protein product is CATGTSGGLDTQYF.

This clonotype was counted at least ten times. This chain connects TRBV3-1 to TRBJ2-1; 8 positions match TRBD2. Unmatched junction bases numbered 7, after V lost 3 bases and J lost 6 bases. This CDR3 has 15 amino acids. CDR1 is LGHDT and CDR2 is YNNKEL in the germline V gene (reference sequence). The CDR3 spells CASSQDLAGLNEQFF. The CDR3 bases are TGTGCCAGCAGCCAGGACCTAGCGGGCCTCAATGAGCAGTTCTTC.

This clonotype was seen repeatedly, ten times or more. The chain couples TRBV6-2 or TRBV6-3 to TRBJ2-7; TRBD2 agrees at 10 bases. Trimming at V came to 9 bases and at J to 3 bases, leaving 14 bases not matched to a gene. Germline V CDR1 and CDR2: MNHEY, SVGEGT. CDR3 size: 16 residues. This CDR3 is CASGLSLAGEIYEQYF. The CDR3 DNA is TGTGCCAGTGGACTGAGTCTAGCGGGAGAAATCTACGAGCAGTACTTC.

At least ten counts were recorded for this clonotype. The chain combines TRBV4-2 with TRBJ1-1, with 8 bases lining up with TRBD1. The CDR3 is 15 residues long. The germline V gene has CDR1 LGHNA and CDR2 YNFKEQ. J was trimmed by 1 base and V by 0 bases; bases with no gene match: 1. The CDR3 here is CASSQEDRANTEAFF. The CDR3 bases are TGTGCCAGCAGCCAAGAGGACAGGGCGAACACTGAAGCTTTCTTT.

Notes on this clonotype: A read error may explain this, as a much larger clone is one base away. The chain recombines TRBV3-1 with TRBJ2-2; TRBD2 aligns across 9 bases. The CDR3 has 19 amino acids. CDR1 and CDR2 (germline): LGHDT, YNNKEL (reference sequence). The CDR3 here is CASSHNWGLADANSGELFF. CDR3 coding DNA: TGTGCCAGCAGCCACAACTGGGGACTAGCAGACGCGAACTCCGGGGAGCTGTTTTTT. Looking up the rest from reference TRBV3-1 and TRBJ2-2 gives the full variable domain: DTAVSQTPKYLVTQMGNDKSIKCEQNLGHDTMYWYKQDSKKFLKIMFSYNNKELIINETVPNRFSPKSPDKAHLNLHINSLELGDSAVYFCASSHNWGLADANSGELFFGEGSRLTVL.

This clonotype was seen ten or more times. The chain combines TRBV2 with TRBJ2-5; 7 nucleotides line up with TRBD1. Germline-derived CDR1 and CDR2 are SNHLY and FYNNEI. The CDR3 runs 14 residues. With V trimmed by 6 bases and J by 5 bases, 9 bases remained unmatched. Here the CDR3 reads CASRGGSDAETQYF. CDR3 DNA: TGTGCCAGCAGAGGGGGCAGCGACGCGGAGACCCAGTACTTC.

This clonotype was seen ten or more times. The chain links TRBV29-1 to TRBJ2-6; 13 nucleotides align to TRBD2. Germline V gene lookup returns CDR1 SQVTM and CDR2 ANQGSEA. V trimming: 6 bases; J trimming: 1 base; junction bases outside the gene matches: 12. The CDR3 runs 19 residues. This CDR3 is CSVGLAGPSVVSGANVLTF. The CDR3, as DNA: TGCAGCGTGGGACTAGCGGGACCCTCGGTTGTTTCTGGGGCCAACGTCCTGACTTTC.

This clonotype showed up many times. The rearrangement joins TRBV11-2 to TRBJ1-2; 10 bases align to TRBD1. The CDR3 sequence is 15 residues long. J was trimmed by 2 bases and V by 4 bases; bases with no gene match: 4. Germline lookup yields CDR1 SGHAT and CDR2 FQNNGV. CDR3 amino acids: CASSSGTGENYGYTF. DNA of the CDR3: TGTGCCAGCAGCTCAGGGACAGGGGAGAACTATGGCTACACCTTC.

This clonotype was recorded at least ten times. This chain uses TRBV19 with TRBJ2-1; tentative D call: TRBD1 (5 bases). Germline V CDR1 and CDR2: LNHDA, SQIVND (reference sequence). The CDR3 length is 12 residues. The CDR3 loop is CASQAGLNEQFF. Written as DNA, the CDR3 is TGTGCTTCCCAGGCAGGGCTAAATGAGCAGTTCTTC.